The T cell receptor beta chain described here comes from a study of blood T cell repertoires in COVID-19. At the level of the study: Whether acute or convalescent, the COVID-19 samples came from the United States, Italy and Spain.

Method: immunoSEQ multiplex PCR; TCRdb's copy keeps in-frame clones and lacks some. The data show fewer than 350,000 clones, just under 85% seen once. The CDR3 extends over 12 amino acids. Trimming removed 5 bases from V and 6 bases from J, with 11 bases in between. Germline loops: CDR1 MDHEN, CDR2 SYDVKM. V and J are TRBV28 and TRBJ2-7, with D possibly being TRBD2 (5 bases). This sequence was found in a woman aged 45-65 years with active or convalescent COVID-19. Material: peripheral blood. The CDR3 protein is CASSLTSLEQYF. The CDR3 coding sequence is TGTGCCAGCAGTCTAACTAGTCTCGAGCAGTACTTC.